These 11 T cell receptor beta chains came from one sample sequenced in a study of shared clonotypes between healthy human individuals. TCRdb's copy holds only in-frame clones and misses some; the assay was immunoSEQ multiplex PCR. The sample gives about 2,100,000 clones, roughly 91% of which show up once; approximately 1.7% is in the top ten. Terminally differentiated effector memory CD45RA+ cells were excluded by CCR7 positive selection of CD45RO-negative cells. Sequencing was done on a sample of naive CD8+ T cells from PBMCs. Source of these receptors: a young man in good health. Some clones in this sample may be carry-over from other donors' samples.

The rearrangement links TRBV19 to TRBJ2-6; no reliable D call. Germline loops: CDR1 LNHDA, CDR2 SQIVND (reference sequence). The length of the CDR3 is 15 residues. V lost 7 bases and J lost 0, with 10 bases in between. The CDR3, as DNA: TGTGCCAGTACACCCTGGAACTCTGGGGCCAACGTCCTGACTTTC. Translated, it gives CASTPWNSGANVLTF.

The chain combines TRBV7-9 with TRBJ2-1; TRBD2 agrees at 10 bases. This CDR3 has 15 residues. The V and J ends lost 6 bases and 6 bases, in that order; junction bases with no gene match: 8. The germline V gene encodes CDR1 SEHNR and CDR2 FQNEAQ (reference sequence). The CDR3 nucleotides are TGTGCCAGCAGGCTAGCGGGAGACACCCCCAATGAGCAGTTCTTC. Translation gives CASRLAGDTPNEQFF.

The chain links TRBV9 to TRBJ2-3; D is possibly TRBD1 (6 bases). This CDR3 spans 15 amino acids. The germline gives CDR1 SGDLS, CDR2 YYNGEE. The ends were cut back, 4 bases at V and 0 bases at J, with 12 bases in the middle. CDR3 bases: TGTGCCAGCAGCCCTCGACAGGATAGCACAGATACGCAGTATTTT. The encoded protein is CASSPRQDSTDTQYF. The whole variable domain, filled in from reference TRBV9 and TRBJ2-3, reads DSGVTQTPKHLITATGQRVTLRCSPRSGDLSVYWYQQSLDQGLQFLIQYYNGEERAKGNILERFSAQQFPDLHSELNLSSLELGDSALYFCASSPRQDSTDTQYFGPGTRLTVL.

The J gene is TRBJ1-1, the V gene TRBV6-5; D is perhaps TRBD1 (5 bases). Trimming shortened V by 10 bases and J by 0 bases, and 18 bases separated the two germline ends. Germline CDR1 and CDR2: MNHEY and SVGAGI. The CDR3 spans 15 residues. The chain's CDR3 is CATREGWALNTEAFF. CDR3 nucleotides: TGTGCCACCCGAGAGGGGTGGGCGCTGAACACTGAAGCTTTCTTT.

The gene calls are TRBV7-9 and TRBJ2-1; 9 bases agree with TRBD2. CDR3 length: 17 residues. J gave up 4 bases and V 2 bases, and 9 bases lay outside the gene matches. Germline-derived CDR1 and CDR2 are SEHNR and FQNEAQ (reference sequence). CDR3 DNA sequence: TGTGCCAGCAGCTTAATCCCTAGCGGGGTTCTATACAATGAGCAGTTCTTC. Translation gives CASSLIPSGVLYNEQFF.

The chain combines TRBV4-1 with TRBJ2-5, with D possibly TRBD1 on 5 matching bases. CDR3 length equals 16 residues. In germline, CDR1 is MGHRA, CDR2 YSYEKL. Trimming cost V 3 bases and J 2 bases, with 16 bases left between them. This CDR3 is CASSQVLGQTQETQYF. As DNA, the CDR3 is TGCGCCAGCAGCCAGGTCCTCGGACAAACACAAGAGACCCAGTACTTC.

This clone is a singleton in its sample. V usage is TRBV7-9 and J usage is TRBJ1-1; possible D gene TRBD1, 5 bases. Deletions cut 3 bases from V and 1 base from J, with 15 bases between. CDR1 is SEHNR and CDR2 is FQNEAQ in the germline V gene (reference sequence). This CDR3 comprises 16 residues. For the CDR3, the DNA is TGTGCCAGCAGCTTTGGGCGGATCGGACAGAACACTGAAGCTTTCTTT. Its translation is CASSFGRIGQNTEAFF.

The V gene is TRBV27, the J gene TRBJ2-1, with TRBD2 identical over 15 bases. Trimming at V came to 0 bases and at J to 7 bases, leaving 1 base not matched to a gene. Germline V lookup: CDR1 MNHEY, CDR2 SMNVEV (reference sequence). There are 16 residues in the CDR3. The CDR3 DNA follows: TGTGCCAGCAGTTTATCGGGACTAGCGGGAGGTAATGAGCAGTTCTTC. Translated, it gives CASSLSGLAGGNEQFF.

The genes are TRBV10-3 and TRBJ1-1; 9 nucleotides align to TRBD1. V lost 6 bases and J lost 1; bases outside the gene matches: 3. The germline CDR1 and CDR2 sequences are ENHRY and SYGVKD. CDR3 length equals 14 residues. The CDR3 here is CAIRGGQGNTEAFF. Written as DNA, the CDR3 is TGTGCCATCAGGGGGGGACAGGGGAACACTGAAGCTTTCTTT.

The V call is TRBV5-4, the J call TRBJ2-7, with 8 bases identical to TRBD2. Germline V CDR1 and CDR2: SGHNT, YYREEE (reference sequence). CDR3 length equals 15 residues. The trim removed 3 bases at V and 0 bases at J, leaving 5 bases unmatched. CDR3 residues: CASSSPREGSYEQYF. The CDR3 DNA follows: TGTGCCAGCAGCTCCCCTCGGGAGGGCTCCTACGAGCAGTACTTC.

The chain carries TRBV28 and TRBJ2-7, with 9 bases identical to TRBD2. There are 18 residues in the CDR3. J lost 2 bases, V lost 3 bases, and 14 bases had no gene match. The germline V gene encodes CDR1 MDHEN and CDR2 SYDVKM. The CDR3 region is CASSLYQTSGLAAYEQYF. CDR3 nucleotides: TGTGCCAGCAGTTTGTACCAAACATCGGGACTAGCCGCCTACGAGCAGTACTTC.